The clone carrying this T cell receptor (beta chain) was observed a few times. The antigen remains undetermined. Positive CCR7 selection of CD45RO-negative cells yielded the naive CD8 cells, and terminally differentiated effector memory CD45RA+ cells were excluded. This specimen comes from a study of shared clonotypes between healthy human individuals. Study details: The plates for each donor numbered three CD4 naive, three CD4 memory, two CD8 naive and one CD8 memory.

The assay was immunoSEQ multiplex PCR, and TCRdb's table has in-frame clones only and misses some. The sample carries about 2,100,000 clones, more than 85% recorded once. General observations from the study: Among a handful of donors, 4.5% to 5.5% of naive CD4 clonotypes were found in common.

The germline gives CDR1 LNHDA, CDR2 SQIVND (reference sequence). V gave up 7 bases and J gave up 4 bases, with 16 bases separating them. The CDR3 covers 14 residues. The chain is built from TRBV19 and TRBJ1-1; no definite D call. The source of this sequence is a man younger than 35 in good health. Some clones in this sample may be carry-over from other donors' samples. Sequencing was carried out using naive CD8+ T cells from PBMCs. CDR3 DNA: TGTGCCAGTACGGTTTCGGAGTGGGGCACTGAAGCTTTCTTT. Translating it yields CASTVSEWGTEAFF. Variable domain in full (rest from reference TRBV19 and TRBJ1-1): DGGITQSPKYLFRKEGQNVTLSCEQNLNHDAMYWYRQDPGQGLRLIYYSQIVNDFQKGDIAEGYSVSREKKESFPLTVTSAQKNPTAFYLCASTVSEWGTEAFFGQGTRLTVV.